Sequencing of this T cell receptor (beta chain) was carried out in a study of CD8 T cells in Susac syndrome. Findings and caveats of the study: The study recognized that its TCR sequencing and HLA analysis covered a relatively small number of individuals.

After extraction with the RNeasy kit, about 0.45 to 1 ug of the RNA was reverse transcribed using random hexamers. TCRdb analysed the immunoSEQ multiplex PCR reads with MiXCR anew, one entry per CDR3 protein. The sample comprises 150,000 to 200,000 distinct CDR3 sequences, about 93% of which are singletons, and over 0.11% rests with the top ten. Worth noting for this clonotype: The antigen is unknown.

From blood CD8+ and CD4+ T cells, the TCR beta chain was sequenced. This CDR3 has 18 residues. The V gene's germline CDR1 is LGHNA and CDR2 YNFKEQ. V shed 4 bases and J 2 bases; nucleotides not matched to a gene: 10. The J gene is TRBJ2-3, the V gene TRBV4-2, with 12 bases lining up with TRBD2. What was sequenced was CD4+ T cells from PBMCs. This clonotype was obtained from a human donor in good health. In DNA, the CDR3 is TGTGCCAGCAGCCGGCTCCTAGCGGGGGGGCCCCTCACAGATACGCAGTATTTT. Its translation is CASSRLLAGGPLTDTQYF.